Listed here are 10 T cell receptor beta chains from one sample, sequenced in a study of CD8+ T cells in alopecia areata. Treatment defined: oral pan-JAK inhibitor, 5-10 mg twice daily. RNA extraction and reverse transcription yielded cDNA as sequencing template. The table came from immunoSEQ multiplex PCR; TCRdb's copy has only in-frame clones and leaves some out. The sample carries 70,000 or so clones, 25% to 35% recorded once. The sequencing here drew on CD8+ T cells sorted from blood, taken at week 4, from a patient treated with tofacitinib. The receptors originated from a human donor with alopecia areata.

This clone showed up many times. V usage is TRBV19 and J usage is TRBJ2-2; D possibly corresponds to TRBD2 (6 bases). The germline V gene has CDR1 LNHDA and CDR2 SQIVND (reference sequence). The germline V and J ends were trimmed by 7 bases and 3 bases, with 9 bases remaining between them. This CDR3 region has 13 residues. The CDR3 coding sequence is TGTGCCAGTAATACGGGGGACACCGGGGAGCTGTTTTTT. This encodes CASNTGDTGELFF.

The V gene is TRBV29-1, the J gene TRBJ2-7, with 11 bases that match TRBD1. Germline V gives CDR1 SQVTM, CDR2 ANQGSEA. The CDR3 is 14 residues long. V shed 6 bases and J 4 bases; nucleotides not matched to a gene: 8. The CDR3 here is CSVGDRGKGYEQYF. The CDR3 nucleotides are TGCAGCGTGGGGGACAGGGGGAAGGGGTACGAGCAGTACTTC.

V usage is TRBV27 and J usage is TRBJ2-3; perhaps TRBD2 as D (5 bases). CDR3 size: 16 residues. V lost 5 bases to trimming and J lost 0 bases, with 15 bases between them. The germline V gene encodes CDR1 MNHEY and CDR2 SMNVEV (reference sequence). The CDR3 reads CASSPYPEGSTDTQYF. The CDR3 coding sequence is TGTGCCAGCAGTCCGTACCCAGAGGGAAGCACAGATACGCAGTATTTT.

This clone was counted between two and nine times. CDR3 sequence (DNA): TGCAGCGTGCATCCAGGGGGCAGGGGGCGGTGGGAGACCCAGTACTTC. Residues: CSVHPGGRGRWETQYF. The genes are TRBV29-1 and TRBJ2-5, with TRBD1 identical over 8 bases. The germline gives CDR1 SQVTM, CDR2 ANQGSEA. V was clipped by 6 bases and J by 5 bases; unmatched bases: 17. The CDR3 is 16 amino acids.

This clone is termed medium-sized (0.01 to 0.1%). This rearrangement joins TRBV29-1 to TRBJ1-1; maybe TRBD1 (6 bases). Germline CDR1 reads SQVTM; CDR2 reads ANQGSEA. The CDR3 runs 16 residues. V lost 1 base, J lost 7 bases, and 22 bases lay in between. The CDR3 loop is CSVEGQVGGFGGEAFF. CDR3 coding DNA: TGCAGCGTTGAAGGGCAGGTAGGGGGATTCGGGGGTGAAGCTTTCTTT.

The gene calls are TRBV29-1 and TRBJ2-1, with D perhaps TRBD1 or TRBD2 (5 bases each). The CDR3 length is 18 residues. Germline V CDR1 and CDR2: SQVTM, ANQGSEA. V lost 6 bases to trimming and J lost 10 bases, with 34 bases between them. The CDR3 here is CSVARISPLGSRGSEQFF. The CDR3 DNA sequence: TGCAGCGTCGCCCGAATCTCCCCGCTGGGTTCCCGGGGCTCGGAGCAGTTCTTC.

This chain uses TRBV30 with TRBJ1-1, with D unclear. CDR3 length: 13 amino acids. The germline gives CDR1 GTSNPN, CDR2 SVGIG (reference sequence). Trimming took off 2 bases at V and 3 bases at J, with 10 bases between the two ends. Written as DNA, the CDR3 is TGTGCCTGGAGTCTTTATGCTTACACTGAAGCTTTCTTT. Residues: CAWSLYAYTEAFF.

This clone has more than one count but fewer than ten. The chain is built from TRBV30 and TRBJ1-3; unclear D gene. Looked up from germline, CDR1 is GTSNPN and CDR2 is SVGIG (reference sequence). The germline V and J ends were trimmed by 6 bases and 4 bases, with 7 bases remaining between them. The CDR3 is 11 amino acids. The CDR3 sequence is CACQAGNTIYF. The CDR3, as DNA: TGTGCCTGCCAGGCGGGAAACACCATATATTTT.

This chain connects TRBV13 to TRBJ1-1; D is possibly TRBD1 (5 bases). In germline, CDR1 is PRHDT, CDR2 FYEKMQ (reference sequence). Trimming took off 5 bases at V and 8 bases at J, with 18 bases between the two ends. The CDR3 spans 14 residues. The CDR3 nucleotides read TGTGCCAGCAGCGAAGATACCTCTAAGGGGGAAGCTTTCTTT. The encoded protein is CASSEDTSKGEAFF.

V gene TRBV27 combines with J gene TRBJ1-1; TRBD1 might be the D (6 bases). The V and J ends lost 2 bases and 7 bases respectively, with 11 bases between them. Germline assignment: CDR1 MNHEY and CDR2 SMNVEV (reference sequence). This CDR3 is built from 13 residues. CDR3 protein: CASSLAGTSEAFF. In DNA, the CDR3 is TGTGCCAGCAGTTTAGCGGGGACAAGTGAAGCTTTCTTT.